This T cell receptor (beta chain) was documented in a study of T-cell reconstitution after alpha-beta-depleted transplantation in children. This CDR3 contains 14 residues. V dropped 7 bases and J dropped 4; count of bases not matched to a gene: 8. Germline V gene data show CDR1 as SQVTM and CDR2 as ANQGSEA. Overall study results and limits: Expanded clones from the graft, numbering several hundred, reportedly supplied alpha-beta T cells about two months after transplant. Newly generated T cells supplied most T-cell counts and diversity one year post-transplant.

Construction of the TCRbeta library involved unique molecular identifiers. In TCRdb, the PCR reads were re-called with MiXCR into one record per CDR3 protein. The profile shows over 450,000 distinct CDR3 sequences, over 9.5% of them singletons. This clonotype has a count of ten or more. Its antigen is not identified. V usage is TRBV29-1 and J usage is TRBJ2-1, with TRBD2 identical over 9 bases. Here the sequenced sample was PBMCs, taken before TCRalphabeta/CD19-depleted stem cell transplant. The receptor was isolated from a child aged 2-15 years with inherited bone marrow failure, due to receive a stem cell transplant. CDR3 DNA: TGCAGCGCGATAGGACTAGCGTATTACAATGAGCAGTTCTTC. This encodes CSAIGLAYYNEQFF.